There are a few counts of the clone carrying this T cell receptor (beta chain). Its antigen is unknown. Germline V gene data show CDR1 as SGHAT and CDR2 as FQDESV (reference sequence). The CDR3 is made up of 14 amino acids. Trimming removed 3 bases from V and 7 bases from J; junction bases left unmatched: 8. Expressed TCRB transcripts were sequenced because the entire RNA isolate underwent reverse transcription. The repertoire was sequenced with immunoSEQ multiplex PCR; TCRdb's copy has only in-frame clones and lacks some. The sample contains roughly 51,000 clones, roughly 52% of which appear only once. The data belong to a study of beta chain features in type 1 diabetes. About the study: Comparable age, gender and cell yields were observed in patients relative to healthy donors. Sorted cells, approximately 110,000,000 in number, were examined across all samples. Study-wide results and caveats: TCRB repertoires of naive, central memory and Treg cells appeared more similar among patients than among healthy donors. People with Type 1 diabetes carried modestly yet significantly shorter TCRB CDR3s in all four CD4+ subsets.

CD45RO/CCR7/CD25/CD127/CD95/CD27 staining was used to isolate CD4+ naive, central memory, regulatory and stem cell-like memory cells by sorting. This receptor was taken from a woman between 40 and 50 years old with type 1 diabetes. This chain connects TRBV11-1 to TRBJ2-7, with 8 positions matching TRBD1. The material sequenced was Tregs from blood. CDR3 region: CASSLDQGAREQYF. CDR3 sequence (DNA): TGTGCCAGCAGCTTGGACCAGGGGGCGCGGGAGCAGTACTTC.